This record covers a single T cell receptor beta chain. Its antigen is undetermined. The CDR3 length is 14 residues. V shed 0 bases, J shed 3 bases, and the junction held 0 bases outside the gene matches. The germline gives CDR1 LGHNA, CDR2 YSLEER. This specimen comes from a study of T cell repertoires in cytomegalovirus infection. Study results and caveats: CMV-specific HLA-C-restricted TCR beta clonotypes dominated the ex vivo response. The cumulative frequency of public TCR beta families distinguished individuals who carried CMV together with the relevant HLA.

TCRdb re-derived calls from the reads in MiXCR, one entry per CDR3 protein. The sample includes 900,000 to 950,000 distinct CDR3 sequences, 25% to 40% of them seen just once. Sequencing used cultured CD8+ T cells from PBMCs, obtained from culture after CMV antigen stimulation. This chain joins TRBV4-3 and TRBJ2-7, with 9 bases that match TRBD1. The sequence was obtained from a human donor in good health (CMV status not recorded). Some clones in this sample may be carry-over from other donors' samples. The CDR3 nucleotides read TGCGCCAGCAGCCAAGAGACAGGGGGCTACGAGCAGTACGTC. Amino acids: CASSQETGGYEQYV.